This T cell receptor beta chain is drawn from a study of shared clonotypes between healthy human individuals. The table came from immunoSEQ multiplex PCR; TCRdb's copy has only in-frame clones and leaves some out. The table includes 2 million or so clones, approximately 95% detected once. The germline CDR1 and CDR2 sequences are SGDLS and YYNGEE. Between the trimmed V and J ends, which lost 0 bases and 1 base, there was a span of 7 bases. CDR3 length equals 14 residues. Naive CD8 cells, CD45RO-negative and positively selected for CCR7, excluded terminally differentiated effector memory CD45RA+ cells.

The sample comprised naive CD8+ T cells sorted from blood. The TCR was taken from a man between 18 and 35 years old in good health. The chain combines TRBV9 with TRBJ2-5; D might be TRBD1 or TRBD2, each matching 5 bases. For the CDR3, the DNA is TGTGCCAGCAGCGTAGGGGACGGCCAAGAGACCCAGTACTTC. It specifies CASSVGDGQETQYF.